Reported below is one T cell receptor beta chain. Its antigen has not been determined. No base quality values were provided; no much bigger clone lies one nucleotide off. The data were taken from a study of PD-1 blockade in mismatch repair-deficient tumors (dated by TCRdb to the late 2010s). With regard to the full study: The trial enrolled just over 85 consecutive patients with 12 mismatch repair-deficient cancer types between 2013 and late 2016, all previously treated and progressing. Tumor-associated T cell clones were tracked in the peripheral blood of patients responding to PD-1 blockade by deep sequencing of TCR CDR3 regions. Results and caveats for the whole study, not just this receptor: Clones residing in the tumor, which were often undetectable in blood before treatment, expanded quickly after pembrolizumab and then contracted, generally before radiologic responses.

Libraries were made using the immunoSEQ multiplex PCR assay. TCRdb's version of the immuneACCESS table is confined to in-frame rearrangements and falls short of the full clone set. An unresolved V gene accounts for under half of the shortfall where checked; the remainder is of unknown origin. Here the sample has 100,000 to 150,000 clones; about 85% occur a single time. The ten largest clones represent 13% of the sample. Mismatch repair deficiency was established in every enrolled patient by polymerase chain reaction or immunohistochemistry. Three patients who responded to pembrolizumab therapy underwent TCR sequencing. Pembrolizumab PD-1 blockade was prospectively tested in advanced mismatch repair-deficient cancers, regardless of tissue of origin, in the phase II trial. Peripheral blood T cell samples were serially collected before and at multiple times after PD-1 blockade was started. Blood sampling times were reported as weeks after the first pembrolizumab dose.

This sequence was found in an adult with mismatch repair-deficient cancer. The starting material was peripheral blood, obtained 44 weeks after starting pembrolizumab.

The bases read TGTGCCAGCAGTTTTATAGGGACAGGGGTAAGGGATACGCAGTATTTT. Translated, it gives CASSFIGTGVRDTQYF. Recombination linked TRBV27 to TRBJ2-3; 10 bases in the middle match TRBD1. CDR1 and CDR2 are drawn from the germline V gene (reference sequence): MNHEY, SMNVEV. Ends trimmed: V by 3 bases, J by 6 bases; bases unmatched to a gene: 9. Counted from cysteine to phenylalanine, this CDR3 has 16 amino acids. Just CDR3 DNA is preserved here, 48 bases in frame from base 1.